This T cell receptor beta chain was obtained from a study of blood T cell repertoires in COVID-19. Generated by immunoSEQ multiplex PCR, the TCRdb table keeps only in-frame clones and is missing some. The sample includes nearly 350,000 clones, more than 75% of them seen just once. Self-reported history from a screening survey and questionnaire set each donor's cohort. The CDR3 runs to 15 residues. Germline V gene lookup returns CDR1 LNHNV and CDR2 YYDKDF (reference sequence). Trimming shortened V by 0 bases and J by 2 bases, and 10 bases separated the two germline ends. The rearrangement links TRBV15 to TRBJ1-1; D gene unclear. Sequenced input: PBMCs or T cells enriched from blood (not recorded which). The clonotype comes from a woman in her twenties or thirties who had recovered from COVID-19. CDR3 coding DNA: TGTGCCACCAGCAGAGATTTCACAGATAACACTGAAGCTTTCTTT. The encoded protein is CATSRDFTDNTEAFF.